This TCR beta chain is drawn from a study of cytomegalovirus exposure and HLA in healthy donors. The ends were cut back, 3 bases at V and 4 bases at J, with 12 bases in the middle. This CDR3 has 14 amino acids. Germline V gives CDR1 LNHDA, CDR2 SQIVND (reference sequence). This PCR relied on a set of 60 Vbeta primers and 13 Jbeta primers. This table comes from immunoSEQ multiplex PCR, and its TCRdb copy is limited to in-frame clones, with some not included. The data contain roughly 150,000 clones, 77% of them singletons. Findings and caveats of the study: Generally TCR sequences proved uncommon, though certain public TCRs appeared in numerous donors. Association of around 17,000 TCR beta sequences with HLA alleles was found at 0.05 false discovery rate in a later analysis.

A note on this clone: Its antigen is currently unknown.

The chain employs TRBV19 and TRBJ1-1, with D possibly being TRBD1 (5 bases). Sequencing used PBMCs. This TCR derives from a male donor in good health and CMV-seronegative. CDR3 sequence: CASSIRGRGTEAFF. The DNA of the CDR3 is TGTGCCAGTAGTATTAGGGGAAGGGGCACTGAAGCTTTCTTT.